Listed below are T cell receptor beta chains from one sample, sequenced in a study of blood T cell repertoires in COVID-19. Data came from immunoSEQ multiplex PCR; TCRdb stores just in-frame clones and leaves some out. Of roughly 260,000 clones in the sample, 88% were seen once. Sequencing was carried out using peripheral blood. These receptors came from a woman in her twenties or thirties with COVID-19, enrolled during active disease. Each CDR3 is given with its conserved first and last residue. Fields, in order: V gene, CDR3 protein.

V: TRBV18; CDR3: CASSPPGQNTDTQYF
V: TRBV25-1; CDR3: CASSGPLGERENADTQYF
V: TRBV19; CDR3: CASRLAGAETQYF
V: TRBV28; CDR3: CASSLEYEQYF
V: TRBV4-3; CDR3: CASSRSSGADTQYF
V: TRBV19; CDR3: CAIPDQPQHF
V: TRBV4-3; CDR3: CASSQEGSGHFTNYGYTF
V: TRBV29-1; CDR3: CSDSPADTQYF
V: TRBV11-2; CDR3: CASSFSVGSYEQYF
V: TRBV7-9; CDR3: CASSQTQGLGETQYF
V: TRBV27; CDR3: CASRDLLANEQFF
V: TRBV9; CDR3: CASSVVNNLNTEAFF
V: TRBV28; CDR3: CASSFEEKLFF
V: TRBV28; CDR3: CASSSSGTGRTYEQYF
V: TRBV29-1; CDR3: CSVLLAEDNEQFF
V: TRBV7-2; CDR3: CASSLAGGIYSNQPQHF
V: TRBV5-6; CDR3: CASSFMFGTGDEKLFF
V: TRBV10-3; CDR3: CAISNLGETQYF
V: TRBV5-4; CDR3: CASSLGPGGETQYF
V: TRBV7-8; CDR3: CASSIIAGSSFGTF
V: TRBV10-1; CDR3: CASTSRSTEYSNQPQHF
V: TRBV18; CDR3: CASSESPGNTIYF
V: TRBV14; CDR3: CASSQAGSHYEQYF
V: TRBV6-5; CDR3: CASTPGQGMQTQYF
V: TRBV5-4; CDR3: CASSEQGLGAFF
V: TRBV5-5; CDR3: CASRLLAEIYNEQFF
V: TRBV4-2; CDR3: CASSQGGLEGYTF
V: TRBV19; CDR3: CASSMMQNHQPQHF
V: TRBV10-1; CDR3: CASSIGATGNTEAFF
V: TRBV2; CDR3: CASRTQVEKLFF
V: TRBV7-2; CDR3: CASSASAAATYEQYF
V: TRBV24-1; CDR3: CATSEVSGGNGDTQYF
V: TRBV14; CDR3: CASSQGGRTTF
V: TRBV11-2; CDR3: CASSFDRGLGKLFF
V: TRBV19; CDR3: CASSIGGGRSNDEQFF
V: TRBV28; CDR3: CASSLVRLAGIGEQFF
V: TRBV3-1/TRBV3-2; CDR3: CASSQDGTSTDMQYF
V: TRBV18; CDR3: CASSPPSPKHTYEQYF
V: TRBV7-2; CDR3: CASSYRDRAYNEQFF
V: TRBV10-3; CDR3: CAIAGDASTQYF
V: TRBV3-1/TRBV3-2; CDR3: CASSPFSGPGYYGYTF
V: TRBV19; CDR3: CASSIGRANTGELFF
V: TRBV19; CDR3: CASSILAGGFTGELFF
V: TRBV10-3; CDR3: CAIRTAGGPVTGELFF
V: TRBV3-1/TRBV3-2; CDR3: CASSRQSYEQYF
V: TRBV27; CDR3: CASSLHGRASYNEQFF
V: TRBV6-2/TRBV6-3; CDR3: CASSLGGRETDTQYF
V: TRBV7-9; CDR3: CASSLGGFNQPQHF
V: TRBV3-1/TRBV3-2; CDR3: CASSRAGEQFF
V: TRBV7-2; CDR3: CASRPGRIASDSYEQYF
V: TRBV5-6; CDR3: CASSYGTPYEQYF
V: TRBV24-1; CDR3: CATSDLRSSLAQYF